These 22 T cell receptor beta chains originate from one sample sequenced in a study of T cell repertoires in cytomegalovirus infection. No antigen has been identified for these receptors. TCRdb reprocessed the reads via MiXCR and lists one record per CDR3 protein. The sample has 750,000 to 900,000 distinct CDR3 sequences; 25% to 35% are singletons. The specimen was cultured CD8+ T cells from PBMCs, collected from culture after CMV antigen stimulation. The receptors here all came from a human donor in good health (CMV status not recorded). Some clones in this sample may be carry-over from other donors' samples.

The genes are TRBV6-1 and TRBJ1-2; D is unresolved. Per germline, CDR1 MNHNS and CDR2 SASEGT. The CDR3 is 13 residues long. V was trimmed by 5 bases and J by 0 bases, leaving 7 bases between them. The CDR3 sequence: CASSMTANYGYTF. DNA for the CDR3: TGTGCCAGCAGTATGACGGCTAACTATGGCTACACCTTC.

The V and J genes are TRBV12-3 or TRBV12-4 and TRBJ1-1; D gene uncertain. The ends were cut back, 2 bases at V and 6 bases at J, with 10 bases in the middle. This CDR3 contains 13 residues. The CDR3 DNA sequence: TGTGCCAGCAGTTTAAACAAAGGTCCTGAAGCTTTCTTT. It translates to CASSLNKGPEAFF.

This clonotype has a count of ten or more. The chain carries TRBV12-3 or TRBV12-4 and TRBJ1-1, with D maybe TRBD1 (6 bases). The CDR3 consists of 13 residues. Between the trimmed V and J ends, which lost 6 bases and 4 bases, there was a span of 12 bases. In nucleotides, the CDR3 is TGTGCCAGCAGGGACGGGGGGGCCACTGAAGCTTTCTTT. Translated: CASRDGGATEAFF.

The genes are TRBV7-6 and TRBJ2-1; the match to TRBD2 covers 7 bases. V was pared by 1 base and J by 8 bases, with 14 bases of the junction left unmatched. Per germline, CDR1 SGHVS and CDR2 FNYEAQ. The CDR3 consists of 17 residues. CDR3 loop: CASSLGGGGGGWDEQFF. DNA for the CDR3: TGTGCCAGCAGCTTAGGAGGTGGGGGGGGGGGATGGGATGAGCAGTTCTTC.

V gene TRBV6-2 or TRBV6-3 combines with J gene TRBJ2-3; D is tentatively TRBD1 or TRBD2 (5 bases each). V was shortened by 0 bases and J by 0 bases, with 16 bases between the two germline ends. CDR3 size: 18 residues. Germline V gene sequence: CDR1 MNHEY, CDR2 SVGEGT. The CDR3 is CASSYSPGTGRSTDTQYF. CDR3 nucleotides: TGTGCCAGCAGTTACTCTCCCGGGACGGGAAGAAGCACAGATACGCAGTATTTT.

This clonotype was detected only a few times. The chain recombines TRBV28 with TRBJ2-1; TRBD2 agrees at 8 bases. Per the germline V gene, CDR1 is MDHEN and CDR2 is SYDVKM. The junction had 4 bases not matched to a gene; V was cut back by 6 bases and J by 6 bases. The CDR3 loop spans 13 amino acids. CDR3 coding DNA: TGTGCCAGCAGAACCGGGACTAGCAATGAGCAGTTCTTC. Its protein is CASRTGTSNEQFF.

The V call is TRBV6-5, the J call TRBJ1-1, with D perhaps matching TRBD1 (6 bases). The germline V and J ends were trimmed by 0 bases and 7 bases, with 15 bases remaining between them. From germline, CDR1 is MNHEY and CDR2 SVGAGI. The CDR3 sequence is 15 residues long. The CDR3 DNA is TGTGCCAGCAGTTACTCGACCGAGGAACAGGGTGAAGCTTTCTTT. Translated, it gives CASSYSTEEQGEAFF.

This clonotype was counted ten times or more. The chain has TRBV12-5 and TRBJ2-7; D is uncertain. The CDR3 is 11 amino acids. CDR1 is LGHNT, CDR2 FRNRAP, per germline. The V end was cut by 5 bases, the J end by 3 bases, with 5 bases between. The CDR3 here is CASGPGYEQYF. CDR3 DNA: TGTGCTAGTGGTCCCGGCTACGAGCAGTACTTC. The full variable domain, its missing parts supplied by reference TRBV12-5 and TRBJ2-7, is DARVTQTPRHKVTEMGQEVTMRCQPILGHNTVFWYRQTMMQGLELLAYFRNRAPLDDSGMPKDRFSAEMPDATLATLKIQPSEPRDSAVYFCASGPGYEQYFGPGTRLTVT.

The sample holds a few counts of this clonotype. The chain combines TRBV7-4 with TRBJ2-7; 9 nucleotides line up with TRBD2. This CDR3 contains 15 residues. Germline assignment: CDR1 SGHVT and CDR2 SQSDAQ. The V gene end was trimmed by 10 bases and the J gene end by 2 bases; junction bases not matched to a gene: 12. The CDR3: CATQISGGLTYEQYF. The CDR3 DNA is TGTGCCACCCAAATAAGCGGGGGGCTCACCTACGAGCAGTACTTC.

In its sample, this clonotype was seen a few times. This chain joins TRBV27 and TRBJ1-6, with D possibly matching TRBD1 (6 bases). V lost 6 bases and J 8 bases, leaving 23 bases between the germline ends. Germline CDR1 and CDR2: MNHEY and SMNVEV (reference sequence). This CDR3 has 17 residues. DNA for the CDR3: TGTGCCAGCAGCTCCGGGACACCGCTTAGGAGGGATTCACCCCTCCACTTT. This codes for CASSSGTPLRRDSPLHF.

At least ten counts were recorded for this clonotype. The V gene is TRBV7-8, the J gene TRBJ1-1; D gene ambiguous. CDR3 length: 13 residues. Germline-derived CDR1 and CDR2 are SGHVS and FQNEAQ. The V and J ends lost 1 base and 7 bases respectively, with 10 bases between them. CDR3: CASSLGVEIEAFF. The CDR3 DNA is TGTGCCAGCAGCTTAGGGGTGGAGATTGAAGCTTTCTTT.

A few counts support this clonotype. V and J are TRBV6-5 and TRBJ2-2; 8 positions agree with TRBD2. The CDR3 sequence is 17 residues long. Germline V gives CDR1 MNHEY, CDR2 SVGAGI. The junction had 7 bases not matched to a gene; V was cut back by 0 bases and J by 4 bases. The CDR3 DNA sequence: TGTGCCAGCAGTTACTCGGGTCGGGGGGGCATCACCGGGGAGCTGTTTTTT. Translating gives CASSYSGRGGITGELFF.

This clonotype came up a few times. J is TRBJ2-4 and V is TRBV7-9; possibly TRBD2 for D (5 bases). There are 15 residues in the CDR3. Trimming cost V 4 bases and J 0 bases, with 10 bases left between them. The germline gives CDR1 SEHNR, CDR2 FQNEAQ (reference sequence). CDR3 nucleotides: TGTGCCAGCAGCTCGGACTTGTTAGCCAAAAACATTCAGTACTTC. Its protein product is CASSSDLLAKNIQYF.

As concerns this clonotype: The junction differs from germline at one of its ends, possibly a read error. The chain carries TRBV19 and TRBJ2-7, with 14 positions matching TRBD2. CDR1 and CDR2 from the germline V gene are LNHDA and SQIVND (reference sequence). The CDR3 runs 13 residues. The CDR3 DNA sequence: TGTGCCAGTAGCCCAGGACTAGCGGGGGGCCCGGCATTC. The encoded protein is CASSPGLAGGPAF.

This chain joins TRBV12-3 or TRBV12-4 and TRBJ2-7; D unclear. CDR3 length: 14 amino acids. V shed 2 bases and J shed 6 bases, with 14 bases lying between them. The CDR3 DNA is TGTGCCAGCAGTTTAAGCGAGACGCCGGGCGAGCAGTACTTC. Its translation is CASSLSETPGEQYF.

The genes are TRBV7-9 and TRBJ2-3, with TRBD1 identical over 8 bases. V trimming: 4 bases; J trimming: 4 bases; junction bases outside the gene matches: 10. Germline values: CDR1 SEHNR, CDR2 FQNEAQ (reference sequence). This CDR3 is built from 16 residues. The CDR3 DNA sequence: TGTGCCAGCAGCTGGCGACAGGGGCCCCCCGCAGATACGCAGTATTTT. It codes for CASSWRQGPPADTQYF.

This clonotype showed up many times. The chain uses TRBV6-5 and TRBJ2-7; D remains ambiguous. CDR3 length: 15 amino acids. Germline loops: CDR1 MNHEY, CDR2 SVGAGI. Trimming took off 2 bases at V and 2 bases at J, with 13 bases between the two ends. The CDR3 DNA reads as TGTGCCAGCAGTTACGGGCAGGCCCTGACCTACGAGCAGTACTTC. It is translated as CASSYGQALTYEQYF.

The rearrangement joins TRBV2 to TRBJ1-4, with 7 bases that match TRBD1. This CDR3 region has 14 residues. J was trimmed by 6 bases and V by 4 bases; bases with no gene match: 5. The germline V gene encodes CDR1 SNHLY and CDR2 FYNNEI. The CDR3 DNA follows: TGTGCCAGCAGTGGAAGGGGGCCGGATGAAAAACTGTTTTTT. It translates to CASSGRGPDEKLFF.

A few counts support this clonotype. The rearrangement joins TRBV6-1 to TRBJ2-1; a weak D match, TRBD1 (6 bases). V was clipped by 2 bases and J by 0 bases, with 14 bases between them. The germline V gene has CDR1 MNHNS and CDR2 SASEGT. The CDR3 totals 17 residues. The CDR3 sequence is CASSERVTGSSYNEQFF. In DNA form, the CDR3 reads TGTGCCAGCAGTGAAAGGGTTACAGGGAGCTCCTACAATGAGCAGTTCTTC.

The chain joins TRBV12-3 or TRBV12-4 to TRBJ2-5; no clear D. This CDR3 comprises 11 residues. The ends were cut back, 11 bases at V and 10 bases at J, with 17 bases in the middle. The CDR3, as DNA: TGTGCCGTCGGCCATTTTTTATTCCAGTACTTC. Residues: CAVGHFLFQYF.

This clonotype was observed a handful of times. The V and J genes are TRBV11-2 and TRBJ2-7; D is possibly TRBD1 or TRBD2 (5 bases each). Trimming cost V 1 base and J 3 bases, with 10 bases left between them. CDR1 and CDR2 from the germline V gene are SGHAT and FQNNGV. The CDR3 consists of 14 residues. The CDR3 loop reads CASSLGRGYYEQYV. In DNA form, the CDR3 reads TGTGCCAGCAGCTTAGGTCGGGGCTACTACGAGCAGTACGTC.

This clonotype was recorded a few times. The gene calls are TRBV27 and TRBJ2-7; possibly TRBD1 or TRBD2 for D (7 bases each). This CDR3 has 15 residues. Trimming cost V 5 bases and J 1 base, with 15 bases left between them. Germline V CDR1 and CDR2: MNHEY, SMNVEV (reference sequence). CDR3 sequence reads: CASSPGGGQSYEQYF. The DNA of the CDR3 is TGTGCCAGCAGTCCTGGCGGGGGACAGTCCTACGAGCAGTACTTC.